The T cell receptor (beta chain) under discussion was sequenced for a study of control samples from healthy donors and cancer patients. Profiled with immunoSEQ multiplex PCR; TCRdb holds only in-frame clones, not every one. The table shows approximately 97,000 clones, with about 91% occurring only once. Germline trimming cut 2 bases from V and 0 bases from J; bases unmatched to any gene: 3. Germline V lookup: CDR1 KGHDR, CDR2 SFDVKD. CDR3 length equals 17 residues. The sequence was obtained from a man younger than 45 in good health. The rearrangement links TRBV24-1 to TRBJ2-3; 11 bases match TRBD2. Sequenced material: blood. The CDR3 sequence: CATSDWWTSGSTDTQYF. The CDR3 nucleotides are TGTGCCACCAGTGATTGGTGGACTAGCGGGAGCACAGATACGCAGTATTTT.